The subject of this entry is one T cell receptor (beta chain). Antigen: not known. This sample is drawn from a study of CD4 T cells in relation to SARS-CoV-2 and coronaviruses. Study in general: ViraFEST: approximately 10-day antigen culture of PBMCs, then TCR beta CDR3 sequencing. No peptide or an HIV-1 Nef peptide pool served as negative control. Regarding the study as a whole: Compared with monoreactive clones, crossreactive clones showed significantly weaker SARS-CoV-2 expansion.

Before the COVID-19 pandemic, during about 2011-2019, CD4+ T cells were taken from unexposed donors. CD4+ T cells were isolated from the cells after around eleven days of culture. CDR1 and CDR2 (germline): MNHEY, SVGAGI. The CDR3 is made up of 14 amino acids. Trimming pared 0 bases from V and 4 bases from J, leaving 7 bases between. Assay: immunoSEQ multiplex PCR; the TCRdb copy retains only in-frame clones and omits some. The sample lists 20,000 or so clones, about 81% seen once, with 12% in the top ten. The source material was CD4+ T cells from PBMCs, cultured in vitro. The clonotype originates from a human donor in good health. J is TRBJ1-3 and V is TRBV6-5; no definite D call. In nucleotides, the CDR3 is TGTGCCAGCAGTTACTCGATTTGGGGAAACACCATATATTTT. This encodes CASSYSIWGNTIYF.